The present TCR beta chain was sequenced within a study of cytomegalovirus exposure and HLA in healthy donors. CDR3 length: 13 amino acids. Germline V CDR1 and CDR2: SGHTA, FQGNSA. V gave up 5 bases and J gave up 14 bases; unmatched junction bases: 12. Amplification used 60 Vbeta primers and 13 Jbeta primers. Study processing details: Approximately 11 million of 80 million to 85 million unique TCR beta chains were shared, per a later count. TCRdb's copy holds only in-frame clones and misses some; the assay was immunoSEQ multiplex PCR. From that table come the V and J calls and clone size; the DNA was used to work out D and trimming. Among about 150,000 clones, about 74% were seen once, and the ten largest hold more than 3.5%. Whole-study findings and limits: One later analysis reportedly identified an Asian-associated ancestry cluster that showed fewer N-insertions than the approximately 700-donor mean.

For this clone: The antigen remains unidentified.

Sequencing input: PBMCs. The chain carries TRBV7-2 and TRBJ2-1; 7 bases match TRBD2. The TCR comes from a man younger than 30 in good health and CMV-seropositive. CDR3 DNA: TGTGCCAGCAGCCCAAACACCGGGACTAACAAGTTCTTC. Amino acid sequence: CASSPNTGTNKFF.